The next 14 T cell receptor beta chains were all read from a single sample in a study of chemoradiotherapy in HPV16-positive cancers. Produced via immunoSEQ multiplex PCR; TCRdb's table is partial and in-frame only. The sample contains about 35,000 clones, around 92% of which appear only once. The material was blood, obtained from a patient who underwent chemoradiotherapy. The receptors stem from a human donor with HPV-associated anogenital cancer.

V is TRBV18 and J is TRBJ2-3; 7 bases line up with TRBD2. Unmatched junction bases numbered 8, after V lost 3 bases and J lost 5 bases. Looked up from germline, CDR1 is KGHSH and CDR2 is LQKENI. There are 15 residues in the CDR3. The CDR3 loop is CASSPSGVLRDTQYF. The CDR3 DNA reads TGTGCCAGCTCACCCAGCGGGGTACTTAGAGATACGCAGTATTTT.

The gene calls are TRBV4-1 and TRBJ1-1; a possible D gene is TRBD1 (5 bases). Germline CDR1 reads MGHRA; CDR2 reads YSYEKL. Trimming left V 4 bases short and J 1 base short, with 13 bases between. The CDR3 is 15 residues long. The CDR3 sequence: CASSPQTARNTEAFF. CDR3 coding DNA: TGCGCCAGCAGCCCCCAGACAGCTCGGAACACTGAAGCTTTCTTT.

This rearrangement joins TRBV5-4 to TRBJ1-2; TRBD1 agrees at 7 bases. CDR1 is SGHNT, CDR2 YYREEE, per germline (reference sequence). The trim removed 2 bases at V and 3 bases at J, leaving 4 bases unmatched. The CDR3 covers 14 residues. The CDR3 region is CASSFGTAYYGYTF. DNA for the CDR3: TGTGCCAGCAGCTTTGGGACAGCCTACTATGGCTACACCTTC.

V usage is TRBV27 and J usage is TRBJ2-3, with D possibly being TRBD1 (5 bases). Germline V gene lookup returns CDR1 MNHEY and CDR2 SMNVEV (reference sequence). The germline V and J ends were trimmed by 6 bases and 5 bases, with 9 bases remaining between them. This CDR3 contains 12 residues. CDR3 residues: CASRGHRDTQYF. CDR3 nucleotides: TGTGCCAGCAGGGGGCATAGAGATACGCAGTATTTT.

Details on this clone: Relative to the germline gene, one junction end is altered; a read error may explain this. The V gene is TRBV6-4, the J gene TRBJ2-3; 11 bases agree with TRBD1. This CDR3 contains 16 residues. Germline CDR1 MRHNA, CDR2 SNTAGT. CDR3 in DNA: TGTGCCAGCAGTTACTCGCCGGGACAGGGGGCAGATACGCAGTATTTT. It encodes CASSYSPGQGADTQYF.

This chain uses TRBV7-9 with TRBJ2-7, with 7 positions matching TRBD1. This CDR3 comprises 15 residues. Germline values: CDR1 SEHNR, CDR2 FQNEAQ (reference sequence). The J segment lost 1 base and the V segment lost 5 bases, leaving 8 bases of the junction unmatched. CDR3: CASSNTGTVSYEQYF. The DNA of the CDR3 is TGTGCCAGCAGCAACACCGGGACAGTGTCCTACGAGCAGTACTTC.

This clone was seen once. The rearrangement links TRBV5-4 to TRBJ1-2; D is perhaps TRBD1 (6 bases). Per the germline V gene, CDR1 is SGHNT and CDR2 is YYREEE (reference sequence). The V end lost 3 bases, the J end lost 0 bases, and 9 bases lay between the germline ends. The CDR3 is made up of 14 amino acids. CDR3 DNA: TGTGCCAGCAGCTCAGCAGGGGCTAACTATGGCTACACCTTC. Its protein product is CASSSAGANYGYTF.

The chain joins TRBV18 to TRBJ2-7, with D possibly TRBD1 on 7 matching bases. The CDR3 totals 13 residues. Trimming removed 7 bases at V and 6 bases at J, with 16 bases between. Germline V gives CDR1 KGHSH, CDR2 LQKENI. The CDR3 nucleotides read TGTGCCAGCTTAACAGGGGAGGTCGGCGAGCAGTACTTC. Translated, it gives CASLTGEVGEQYF.

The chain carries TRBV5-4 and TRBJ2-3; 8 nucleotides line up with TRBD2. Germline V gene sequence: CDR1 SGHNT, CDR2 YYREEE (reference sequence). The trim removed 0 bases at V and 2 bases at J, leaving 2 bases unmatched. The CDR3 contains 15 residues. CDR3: CASSLVGGATDTQYF. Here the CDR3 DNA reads TGTGCCAGCAGCTTGGTCGGGGGGGCCACAGATACGCAGTATTTT.

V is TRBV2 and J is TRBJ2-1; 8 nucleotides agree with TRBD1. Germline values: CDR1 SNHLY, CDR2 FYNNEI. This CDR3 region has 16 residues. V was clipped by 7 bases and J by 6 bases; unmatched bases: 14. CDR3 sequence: CASKRPRDRSTNEQFF. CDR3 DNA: TGTGCCAGCAAAAGACCCCGGGACAGGAGTACCAATGAGCAGTTCTTC.

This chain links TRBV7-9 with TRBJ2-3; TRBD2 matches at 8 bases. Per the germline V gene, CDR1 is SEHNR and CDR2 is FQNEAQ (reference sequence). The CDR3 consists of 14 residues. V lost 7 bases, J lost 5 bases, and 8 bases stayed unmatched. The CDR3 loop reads CASNPGGVKDTQYF. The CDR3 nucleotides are TGTGCCAGCAACCCGGGGGGGGTGAAAGATACGCAGTATTTT.

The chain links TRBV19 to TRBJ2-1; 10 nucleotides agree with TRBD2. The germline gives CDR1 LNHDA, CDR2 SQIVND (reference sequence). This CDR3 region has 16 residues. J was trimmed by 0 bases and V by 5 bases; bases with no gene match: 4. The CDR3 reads CASSGSGGNSYNEQFF. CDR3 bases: TGTGCCAGTAGTGGTAGCGGGGGGAACTCCTACAATGAGCAGTTCTTC. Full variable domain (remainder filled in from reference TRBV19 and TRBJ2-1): DGGITQSPKYLFRKEGQNVTLSCEQNLNHDAMYWYRQDPGQGLRLIYYSQIVNDFQKGDIAEGYSVSREKKESFPLTVTSAQKNPTAFYLCASSGSGGNSYNEQFFGPGTRLTVL.

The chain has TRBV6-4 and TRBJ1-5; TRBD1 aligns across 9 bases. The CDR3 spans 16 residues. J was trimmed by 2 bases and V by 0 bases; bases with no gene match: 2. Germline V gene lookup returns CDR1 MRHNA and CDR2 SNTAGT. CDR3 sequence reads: CASSDSTGGRNQPQHF. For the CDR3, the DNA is TGTGCCAGCAGTGACTCAACAGGGGGCCGCAATCAGCCCCAGCATTTT.

CDR3 protein: CASSSTGSYNEQFF. The CDR3 coding sequence is TGTGCCAGCAGCTCGACAGGGTCCTACAATGAGCAGTTCTTC. The V call is TRBV7-9, the J call TRBJ2-1, with TRBD1 matching 7 bases. The CDR3 spans 14 residues. Trimming cost V 4 bases and J 1 base; bases outside gene matches: 1. The germline V gene encodes CDR1 SEHNR and CDR2 FQNEAQ (reference sequence).